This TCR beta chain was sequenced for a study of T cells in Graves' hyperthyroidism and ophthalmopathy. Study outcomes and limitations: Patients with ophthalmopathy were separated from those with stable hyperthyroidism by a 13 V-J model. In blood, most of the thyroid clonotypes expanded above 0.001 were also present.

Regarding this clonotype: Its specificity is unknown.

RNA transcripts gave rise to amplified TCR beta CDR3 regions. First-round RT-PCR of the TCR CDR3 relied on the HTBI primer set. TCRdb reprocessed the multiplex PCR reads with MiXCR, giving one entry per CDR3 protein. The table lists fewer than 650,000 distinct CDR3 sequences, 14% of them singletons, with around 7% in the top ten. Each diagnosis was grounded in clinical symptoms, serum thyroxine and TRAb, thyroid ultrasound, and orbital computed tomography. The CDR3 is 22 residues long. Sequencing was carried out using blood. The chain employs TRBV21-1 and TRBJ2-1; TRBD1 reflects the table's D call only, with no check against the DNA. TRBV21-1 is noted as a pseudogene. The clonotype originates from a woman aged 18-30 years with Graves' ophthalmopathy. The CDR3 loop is CASRLWVRGILYRVSSYNEQFF. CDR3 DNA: TGTGCCAGCAGGCTGTGGGTCCGAGGGATCCTTTACAGGGTCAGCTCCTACAATGAGCAGTTCTTC.